A selection of T cell receptor beta chains follows, all from one sample in a study of shared clonotypes between healthy human individuals. The method was immunoSEQ multiplex PCR; TCRdb's version includes in-frame clones alone and lacks a portion of them. The sample includes hundreds of thousands of clones, roughly 97% of them seen just once. The sample was naive CD4+ T cells sorted from blood. The source of these receptors is a woman aged 30 to 39 in good health. The CDR3 runs from the conserved cysteine through the conserved F or W. The D gene is left open where the match is weak. The size field is filled for only some rows; it gives once, few, many or a size class.

CDR3 DNA,CDR3 protein,clone size,V gene,D gene,J gene
TGTGCCAGCACCTCCCGGGGTAGCGGGGATACCTACGAGCAGTACTTC,CASTSRGSGDTYEQYF,once,TRBV6-6,TRBD2,TRBJ2-7
TGTGCCATCAGCCACGGACTAGCGGGAGCTAACGAGCAGTACTTC,CAISHGLAGANEQYF,-,TRBV10-3,TRBD2,TRBJ2-7
TGCGCCAGCAGCCAAGGACAGGGGCACAATGAGCAGTTCTTC,CASSQGQGHNEQFF,-,TRBV4-1,TRBD1,TRBJ2-1
TGCAGTGCGCACACGGGGTACGAGCAGTACTTC,CSAHTGYEQYF,-,TRBV20-1,-,TRBJ2-7
TGTGCCAGCCGGACCGACTCCTACGAGCAGTACTTC,CASRTDSYEQYF,-,TRBV2,-,TRBJ2-7
TGTGCCAGCAGAACTAGCGGGGGTATCGCCTACGAGCAGTACTTC,CASRTSGGIAYEQYF,-,TRBV28,TRBD2,TRBJ2-7
TGTGCCAGCAGTTTGGCCTGGAAAGGGACGGGCTCACCCCTCCACTTT,CASSLAWKGTGSPLHF,-,TRBV28,-,TRBJ1-6
TGTGCCAGCAGCTTACTCGGACAGGTTTCATCCGGGGAGCTGTTTTTT,CASSLLGQVSSGELFF,-,TRBV5-6,TRBD1,TRBJ2-2
TGTGCCTGGAGTCTCGGGAGCGAGACCCAGTACTTC,CAWSLGSETQYF,-,TRBV30,-,TRBJ2-5
TGTGCCAGTAGTATACAGGGGCGCTCCGAGCAGTACTTC,CASSIQGRSEQYF,-,TRBV19,-,TRBJ2-7
TGCAGCGACGCTGAAGCTTTCTTT,CSDAEAFF,few,TRBV29-1,-,TRBJ1-1
TGTGCCAGTAGTATTACAGGGACAACAGAAGAGACCCAGTACTTC,CASSITGTTEETQYF,-,TRBV19,-,TRBJ2-5
TGTGCCGCGAAGGTCCCAGTTAACTATGGCTACACCTTC,CAAKVPVNYGYTF,-,TRBV7-3,-,TRBJ1-2
TGCGCCAGCAGCCAAAAAGCGTCTCGGACAGGGGTGGCAGATACGCAGTATTTT,CASSQKASRTGVADTQYF,-,TRBV4-1,TRBD1,TRBJ2-3
TGTGCCAGCAGCCTTAGCTCCTACAATGAGCAGTTCTTC,CASSLSSYNEQFF,-,TRBV5-4,-,TRBJ2-1
TGCGCCAGCAGCCCGGCTCGCGGGGGGGAGACCCAGTACTTC,CASSPARGGETQYF,-,TRBV5-1,TRBD2,TRBJ2-5
TGTGCCAGCAGCGCCTATAATTCACCCCTCCACTTT,CASSAYNSPLHF,-,TRBV6-5,-,TRBJ1-6
TGTGCCAGCAGCCAGACTAGCGGCTACACAGATACGCAGTATTTT,CASSQTSGYTDTQYF,-,TRBV28,TRBD2,TRBJ2-3